The rows below give T cell receptor beta chains drawn from one sample of a study of Graves' ophthalmopathy and Graves' hyperthyroidism. TCRdb re-called the multiplex PCR reads with MiXCR, one entry per CDR3 protein. The sample includes 150,000 to 200,000 distinct CDR3 sequences, around 40% of them seen just once. What was sequenced was peripheral blood. The receptor source for this set is a man under 40 with Graves' ophthalmopathy. Both conserved end residues are part of each CDR3. A clone size is listed for some rows: how often the clone was seen (once, few, many), or a class if it is expanded.

TRBV28	TRBJ2-7	many	CASSSPGRAFSYEQYF
TRBV6-2/TRBV6-3	TRBJ1-1	many	CASSYSKGRVAEAFF
TRBV20-1	TRBJ2-7	many	CSASMLGEQYF
TRBV9	TRBJ2-5	many	CASSDRDRGGETQYF
TRBV28	TRBJ1-1	few	CASSTPSLRAFF
TRBV9	TRBJ2-7	NA	CAWSVGRGYEQYF
TRBV6-5	TRBJ2-7	NA	CASSSPGESSYEQYF
TRBV11-1	TRBJ2-7	many	CASSLGGGLYEQYF
TRBV7-3	TRBJ2-7	NA	CASSLNPGQSYEQYF
TRBV6-1	TRBJ2-7	NA	CASSEGRAYEQYF
TRBV15	TRBJ2-2	many	CATSSKAGVGTGELFF
TRBV6-1	TRBJ2-5	many	CASRRSLQGAQETQYF
TRBV7-2	TRBJ2-7	NA	CASSPGGIRDYEQYF
TRBV27	TRBJ2-7	many	CASSPWGQGNSYEQYF
TRBV6-2/TRBV6-3	TRBJ1-2	NA	CASSYSDRVLDGYTF